The table lists the clone carrying this T cell receptor (beta chain) with a count of one. The sample originates from a study of shared clonotypes between healthy human individuals. The wider study: CD8 memory received one plate per donor, CD8 naive two, CD4 memory three and CD4 naive three.

Sequencing was performed with immunoSEQ multiplex PCR; in TCRdb, only in-frame clones are kept and a portion is missing. The data hold about 1 million clones, with around 74% observed a single time. This CDR3 spans 14 amino acids. The V end was cut by 1 base, the J end by 3 bases, with 7 bases between. CDR1 is SGHNT and CDR2 is YYREEE in the germline V gene (reference sequence). The sample taken for sequencing was memory CD4+ T cells sorted from blood. Subset in this sample: CD45RA-negative fraction. This TCR derives from a man aged 18 to 30 in good health. The rearrangement uses TRBV5-4 and TRBJ1-4; D is unclear. CDR3 DNA sequence: TGTGCCAGCAGCTTGAACGGCCCTAATGAAAAACTGTTTTTT. Protein product: CASSLNGPNEKLFF.